This T cell receptor (beta chain) was profiled in a study of human T cells and chemical hapten exposure. General observations from the study: DPC sensitization did not alter TCRs above 1 in 1000 frequency.

This clonotype was seen at least ten times. As yet, its antigen is unknown. Time point given: pre-sensitization, week 0. Noted treatment: therapeutic diphenylcyclopropenone sensitization with weekly scalp DPC. Investigators collected blood before applying each patch test. Each donor was an alopecia patient between 18 and 70 years of age who qualified for DPC. Unique molecular identifiers were affixed to discrete cDNA molecules within the library. Each CDR3 protein gets one entry after TCRdb re-called the RACE reads with MiXCR. The sample has roughly 380,000 distinct CDR3 sequences; 5.1% are singletons. The CDR3 length is 16 residues. Trimming shortened V by 0 bases and J by 0 bases, and 13 bases separated the two germline ends. Per the germline V gene, CDR1 is SGDLS and CDR2 is YYNGEE.

This chain connects TRBV9 to TRBJ2-7, with a weak D call TRBD2 (5 bases). Material: whole blood, obtained in connection with sensitization to the hapten diphenylcyclopropenone (DPC). This TCR was recovered from a woman between 50 and 59 years old with alopecia areata. Some clones in this sample may be carry-over from other donors' samples. The CDR3 loop reads CASSVDWTGSSYEQYF. CDR3 DNA sequence: TGTGCCAGCAGCGTAGATTGGACTGGAAGCTCCTACGAGCAGTACTTC. Based on the CDR3 plus reference TRBV9 and TRBJ2-7, the full variable domain is DSGVTQTPKHLITATGQRVTLRCSPRSGDLSVYWYQQSLDQGLQFLIQYYNGEERAKGNILERFSAQQFPDLHSELNLSSLELGDSALYFCASSVDWTGSSYEQYFGPGTRLTVT.